Sequencing of this T cell receptor (beta chain) was carried out in a study of metastatic and nonmetastatic thyroid tumors. Regarding the study as a whole: Within blood and tumor, benign nodules reportedly had significantly lower TCR beta diversity than malignant thyroid tumors did.

In this sample, this clone turned up many times. Antigen specificity is unknown. TCRdb re-called the PCR reads through MiXCR. The table includes some 90,000 clones, 7.5% to 9% detected once. This CDR3 contains 14 residues. Between the trimmed V and J ends, which lost 2 bases and 1 base, there was a span of 8 bases. Germline CDR1 and CDR2: ENHRY and SYGVKD. Patients were all untreated before their thyroid surgery. The V gene is TRBV10-3, the J gene TRBJ1-1, with D possibly TRBD1 on 6 matching bases. Sequencing was done on a sample of blood. This TCR derives from a female donor with papillary thyroid cancer or a benign thyroid nodule (not recorded which). Some clones in this sample may be carry-over from other donors' samples. The CDR3 spells CAISEGGWNTEAFF. CDR3 DNA sequence: TGTGCCATCAGTGAGGGGGGCTGGAACACTGAAGCTTTCTTT.